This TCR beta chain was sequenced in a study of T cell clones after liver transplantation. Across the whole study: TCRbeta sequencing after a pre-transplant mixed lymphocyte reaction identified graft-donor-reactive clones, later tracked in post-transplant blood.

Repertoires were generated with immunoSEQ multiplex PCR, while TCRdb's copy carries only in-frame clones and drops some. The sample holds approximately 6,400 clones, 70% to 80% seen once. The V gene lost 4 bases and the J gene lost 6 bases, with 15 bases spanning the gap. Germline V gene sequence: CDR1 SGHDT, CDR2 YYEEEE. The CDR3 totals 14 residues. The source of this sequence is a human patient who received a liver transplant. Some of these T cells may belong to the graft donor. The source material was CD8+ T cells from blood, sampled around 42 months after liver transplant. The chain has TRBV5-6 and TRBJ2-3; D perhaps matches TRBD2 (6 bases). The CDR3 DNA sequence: TGTGCCAGCAGCCTACTAGCATCCGTGGATACGCAGTATTTT. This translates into CASSLLASVDTQYF. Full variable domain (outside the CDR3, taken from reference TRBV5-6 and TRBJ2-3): DAGVTQSPTHLIKTRGQQVTLRCSPKSGHDTVSWYQQALGQGPQFIFQYYEEEERQRGNFPDRFSGHQFPNYSSELNVNALLLGDSALYLCASSLLASVDTQYFGPGTRLTVL.